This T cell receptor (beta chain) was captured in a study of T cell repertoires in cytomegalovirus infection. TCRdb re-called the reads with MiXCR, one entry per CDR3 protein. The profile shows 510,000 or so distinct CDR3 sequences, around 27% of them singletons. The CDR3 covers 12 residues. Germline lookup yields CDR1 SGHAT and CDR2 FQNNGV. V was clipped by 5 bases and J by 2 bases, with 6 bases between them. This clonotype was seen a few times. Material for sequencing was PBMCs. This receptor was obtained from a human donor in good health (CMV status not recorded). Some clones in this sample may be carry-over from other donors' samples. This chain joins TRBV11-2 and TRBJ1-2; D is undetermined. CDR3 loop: CASSRENYGYTF. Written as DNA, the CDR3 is TGTGCCAGCAGCCGAGAAAACTATGGCTACACCTTC.